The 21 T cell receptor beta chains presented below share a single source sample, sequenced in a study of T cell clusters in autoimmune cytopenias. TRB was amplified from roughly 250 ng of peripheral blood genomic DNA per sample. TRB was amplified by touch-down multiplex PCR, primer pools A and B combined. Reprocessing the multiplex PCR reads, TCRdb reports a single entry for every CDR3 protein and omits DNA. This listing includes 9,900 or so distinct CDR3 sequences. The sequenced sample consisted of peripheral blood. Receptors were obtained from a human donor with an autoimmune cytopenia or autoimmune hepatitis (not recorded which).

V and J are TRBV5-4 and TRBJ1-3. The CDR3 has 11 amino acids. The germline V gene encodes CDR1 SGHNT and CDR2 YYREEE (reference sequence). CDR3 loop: CASSLRNTIYF.

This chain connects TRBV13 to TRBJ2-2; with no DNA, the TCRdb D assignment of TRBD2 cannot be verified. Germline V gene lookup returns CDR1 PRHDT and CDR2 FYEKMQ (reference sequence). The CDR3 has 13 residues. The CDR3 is CASSPSVTGELFF.

CDR3 loop: CSARSRTSGRDYEQYF. J is TRBJ2-7 and V is TRBV20-1; TCRdb reports TRBD2, a call that lacks DNA to check it against. From germline, CDR1 is DFQATT and CDR2 SNEGSKA (reference sequence). This CDR3 is built from 16 residues.

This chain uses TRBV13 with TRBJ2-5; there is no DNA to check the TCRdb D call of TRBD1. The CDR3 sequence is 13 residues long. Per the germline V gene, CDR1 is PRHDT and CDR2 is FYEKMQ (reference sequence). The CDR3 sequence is CASSFQGGETQYF.

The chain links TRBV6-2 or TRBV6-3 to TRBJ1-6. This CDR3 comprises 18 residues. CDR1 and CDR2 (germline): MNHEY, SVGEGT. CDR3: CASSYSTTSRGGHSPLHF.

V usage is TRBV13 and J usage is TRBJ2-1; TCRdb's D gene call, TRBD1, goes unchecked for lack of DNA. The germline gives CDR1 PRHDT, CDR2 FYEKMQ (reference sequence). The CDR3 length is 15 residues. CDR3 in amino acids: CASSRRDVSYNEQFF. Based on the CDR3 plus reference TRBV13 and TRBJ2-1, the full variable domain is AAGVIQSPRHLIKEKRETATLKCYPIPRHDTVYWYQQGPGQDPQFLISFYEKMQSDKGSIPDRFSAQQFSDYHSELNMSSLELGDSALYFCASSRRDVSYNEQFFGPGTRLTVL.

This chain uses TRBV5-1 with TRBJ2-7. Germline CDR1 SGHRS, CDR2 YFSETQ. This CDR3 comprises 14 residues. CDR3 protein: CASRREAWNYEQYF.

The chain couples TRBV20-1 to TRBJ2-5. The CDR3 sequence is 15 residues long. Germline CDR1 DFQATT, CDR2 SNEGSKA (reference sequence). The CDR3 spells CSARGIDRNQETQYF.

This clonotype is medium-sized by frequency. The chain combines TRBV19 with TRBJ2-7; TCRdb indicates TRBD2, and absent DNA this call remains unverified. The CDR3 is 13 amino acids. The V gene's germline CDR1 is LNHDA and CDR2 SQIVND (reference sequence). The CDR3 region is CASMEANAYEQYF.

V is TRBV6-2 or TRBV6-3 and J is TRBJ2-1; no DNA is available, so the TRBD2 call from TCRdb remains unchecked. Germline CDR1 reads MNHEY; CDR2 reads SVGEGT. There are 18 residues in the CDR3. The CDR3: CASSPPGGTSYLYNEQFF.

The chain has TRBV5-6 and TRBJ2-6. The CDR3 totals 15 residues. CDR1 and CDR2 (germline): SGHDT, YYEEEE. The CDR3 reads CASSLDRVGANVLTF.

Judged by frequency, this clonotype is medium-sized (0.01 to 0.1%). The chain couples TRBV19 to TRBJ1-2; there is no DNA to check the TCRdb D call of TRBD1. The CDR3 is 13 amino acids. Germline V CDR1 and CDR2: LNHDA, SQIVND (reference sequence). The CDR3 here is CASSTGQGGGYTF.

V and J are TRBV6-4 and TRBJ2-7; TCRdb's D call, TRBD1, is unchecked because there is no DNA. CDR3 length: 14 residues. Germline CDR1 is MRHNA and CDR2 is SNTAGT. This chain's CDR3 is CASSGDSISYEQYF.

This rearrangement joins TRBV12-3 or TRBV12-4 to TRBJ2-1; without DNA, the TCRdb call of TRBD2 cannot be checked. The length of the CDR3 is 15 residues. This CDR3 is CASSLYRGGYNEQFF.

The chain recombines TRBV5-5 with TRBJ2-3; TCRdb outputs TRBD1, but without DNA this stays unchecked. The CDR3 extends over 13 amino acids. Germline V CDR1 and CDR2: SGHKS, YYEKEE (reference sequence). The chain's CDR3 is CASSSQGMDTQYF.

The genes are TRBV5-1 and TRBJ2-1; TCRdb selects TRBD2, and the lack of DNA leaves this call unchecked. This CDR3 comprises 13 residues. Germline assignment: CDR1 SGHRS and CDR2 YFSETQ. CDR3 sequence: CASSLEAVNEQFF.

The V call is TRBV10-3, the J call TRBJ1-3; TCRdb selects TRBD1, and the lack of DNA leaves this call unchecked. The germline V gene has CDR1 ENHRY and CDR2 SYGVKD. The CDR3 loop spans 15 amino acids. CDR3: CAITPDRYSGNTIYF.

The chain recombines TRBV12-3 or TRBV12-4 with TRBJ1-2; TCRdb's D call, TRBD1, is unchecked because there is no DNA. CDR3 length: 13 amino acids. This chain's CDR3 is CASSPGNNYGYTF.

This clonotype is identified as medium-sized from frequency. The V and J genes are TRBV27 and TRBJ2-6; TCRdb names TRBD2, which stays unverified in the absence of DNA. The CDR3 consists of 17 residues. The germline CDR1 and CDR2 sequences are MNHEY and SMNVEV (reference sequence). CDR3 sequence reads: CASSGLAGVPGANVLTF. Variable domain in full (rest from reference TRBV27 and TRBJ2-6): EAQVTQNPRYLITVTGKKLTVTCSQNMNHEYMSWYRQDPGLGLRQIYYSMNVEVTDKGDVPEGYKVSRKEKRNFPLILESPSPNQTSLYFCASSGLAGVPGANVLTFGAGSRLTVL.

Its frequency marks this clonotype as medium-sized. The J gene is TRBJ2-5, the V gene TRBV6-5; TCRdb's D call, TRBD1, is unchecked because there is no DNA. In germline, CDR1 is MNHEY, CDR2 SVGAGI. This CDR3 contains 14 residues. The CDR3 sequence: CASSDPMGPETQYF.

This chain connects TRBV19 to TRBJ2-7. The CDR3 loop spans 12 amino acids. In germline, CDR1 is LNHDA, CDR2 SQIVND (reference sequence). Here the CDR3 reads CASSNGAYEQYF. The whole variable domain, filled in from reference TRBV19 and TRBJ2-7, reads DGGITQSPKYLFRKEGQNVTLSCEQNLNHDAMYWYRQDPGQGLRLIYYSQIVNDFQKGDIAEGYSVSREKKESFPLTVTSAQKNPTAFYLCASSNGAYEQYFGPGTRLTVT.